This T cell receptor (beta chain) comes out of a study of CXCR3-negative and CXCR3-positive naive CD8 T cells. Broader study findings: Naive cells with CXCR3 showed TRB CDR3s that were more hydrophobic than those in CXCR3-negative naive cells.

Notes on this clonotype: No antigen is known for it.

UMI-tagged TRB cDNA libraries were built via 5' RACE. TCRdb reprocessed the 5' RACE reads and reports one entry per CDR3 protein, with no DNA. The sample has 55,000 to 65,000 distinct CDR3 sequences. Sequencing was performed on naive CXCR3+ CD8+ T cells from blood. Subset reported: CD45RO-CCR7+CD27+CD95- naive CD8+ T cells expressing CXCR3 (TNR3+). The receptor comes from a human donor in good health. Some clones in this sample may be carry-over from other donors' samples.

The CDR3 reads CSVTGQGRTEAFF. The rearrangement joins TRBV29-1 to TRBJ1-1; TCRdb lists TRBD1, though no DNA is available to test this call. The CDR3 has 13 amino acids. Germline V CDR1 and CDR2: SQVTM, ANQGSEA.